One and the same sample provided the 18 T cell receptor beta chains below, sequenced in a study of blood T cell repertoires in COVID-19 (dated by TCRdb to the early 2020s). The library was prepared using the immunoSEQ multiplex PCR assay. TCRdb provides this immuneACCESS table in a form limited to in-frame rearrangements. Some clones are lacking; in checked studies, under half of them reflect an unresolved V gene, and why the rest are absent is not known. This sample comprises about 320,000 clones, approximately 85% of them detected only once. Of the sample, about 7% falls within the top ten clones. Sequenced input: peripheral blood. The receptors stem from a human donor in a cohort sampled during active COVID-19.

The chain has TRBV6-6 and TRBJ2-2; a weak D match, TRBD2 (5 bases). Trimming removed 5 bases at V and 1 base at J, with 17 bases between. Germline assignment: CDR1 MNHNY and CDR2 SVGAGI (reference sequence). CDR3 length: 17 residues. CDR3 residues: CASSPPWGAVNTGELFF. The CDR3 DNA reads TGTGCCAGCAGTCCCCCCTGGGGAGCGGTGAACACCGGGGAGCTGTTTTTT.

The chain employs TRBV2 and TRBJ1-4; a weak D match, TRBD1 (5 bases). CDR1 is SNHLY, CDR2 FYNNEI, per germline. The V end was cut by 3 bases, the J end by 7 bases, with 9 bases between. This CDR3 has 13 amino acids. CDR3 DNA: TGTGCCAGCAGTGAGGGGGGGTTTGAAAAACTGTTTTTT. Protein product: CASSEGGFEKLFF.

This clone appeared once. The CDR3 is CAWSVQGDTEAFF. The CDR3 nucleotides read TGTGCCTGGAGTGTACAAGGGGACACTGAAGCTTTCTTT. This sequence joins TRBV30 and TRBJ1-1; tentatively, D is TRBD1 (5 bases). The CDR3 runs to 13 residues. Per germline, CDR1 GTSNPN and CDR2 SVGIG (reference sequence). V lost 0 bases to trimming and J lost 3 bases, with 8 bases between them.

The chain couples TRBV30 to TRBJ2-1; 8 positions match TRBD1. V dropped 4 bases and J dropped 2; count of bases not matched to a gene: 1. This CDR3 is built from 13 residues. The germline V gene has CDR1 GTSNPN and CDR2 SVGIG (reference sequence). This CDR3 reads CAWNRGTYNEQFF. The CDR3 nucleotides read TGTGCCTGGAACAGGGGGACCTACAATGAGCAGTTCTTC.

The chain joins TRBV29-1 to TRBJ2-3; possible D gene TRBD2, 7 bases. Germline values: CDR1 SQVTM, CDR2 ANQGSEA. The CDR3 contains 13 residues. V lost 3 bases, J lost 5 bases, and 12 bases lay in between. The CDR3 loop reads CSVDGGAEDTQYF. The CDR3 nucleotides are TGCAGCGTTGATGGGGGGGCGGAAGATACGCAGTATTTT.

The gene calls are TRBV5-1 and TRBJ1-6, with a possible D match to TRBD1 (5 bases). The CDR3 totals 18 residues. The V and J ends lost 1 base and 6 bases respectively, with 20 bases between them. The germline V gene encodes CDR1 SGHRS and CDR2 YFSETQ. The CDR3 here is CASSLIGTSLGSNSPLHF. Here the CDR3 DNA reads TGCGCCAGCAGCTTGATCGGGACTTCTTTAGGATCTAATTCACCCCTCCACTTT.

The rearrangement uses TRBV2 and TRBJ1-3; TRBD1 is a possible D gene (6 bases). Germline-derived CDR1 and CDR2 are SNHLY and FYNNEI. The CDR3 is 14 amino acids. Trimming took 4 bases from V and 0 from J, leaving 7 bases between them. The CDR3 region has the DNA TGTGCCAGCAGTGGGGGGCGCTCTGGAAACACCATATATTTT. Protein product: CASSGGRSGNTIYF.

The genes are TRBV11-3 and TRBJ1-6; 7 nucleotides match TRBD1. The CDR3 is 14 amino acids. With V trimmed by 5 bases and J by 5 bases, 3 bases remained unmatched. Germline V gives CDR1 SGHNT, CDR2 YENEEA. This chain's CDR3 is CASSKGQNNSPLHF. Here the CDR3 DNA reads TGTGCCAGCAGCAAGGGACAGAATAATTCACCCCTCCACTTT.

This chain uses TRBV6-1 with TRBJ1-2; 7 bases map to TRBD1. The V gene's germline CDR1 is MNHNS and CDR2 SASEGT. This CDR3 is built from 19 residues. After removal of 4 bases from V and 1 base from J, the junction contained 18 bases not matched to a gene. The CDR3 nucleotides read TGTGCCAGCAGTGGACGACAGGCATCGTACAGGGGTGTTAACTATGGCTACACCTTC. Translated: CASSGRQASYRGVNYGYTF.

V gene TRBV29-1 combines with J gene TRBJ1-2; maybe TRBD1 (6 bases). The CDR3 consists of 11 residues. The germline gives CDR1 SQVTM, CDR2 ANQGSEA. Trimming took 5 bases from V and 7 from J, leaving 11 bases between them. The CDR3 protein is CSVWDKGGYTF. The CDR3 DNA reads TGCAGCGTTTGGGACAAAGGTGGCTACACCTTC.

The chain carries TRBV10-3 and TRBJ2-7; 8 nucleotides line up with TRBD1. The CDR3 is made up of 14 amino acids. From germline, CDR1 is ENHRY and CDR2 SYGVKD. V shed 4 bases and J 3 bases; nucleotides not matched to a gene: 5. The CDR3 coding sequence is TGTGCCATCAGTGGGACACAGGGGGTCTACGAGCAGTACTTC. Amino acid sequence: CAISGTQGVYEQYF.

The chain has TRBV6-1 and TRBJ1-2; no definite D call. Germline V CDR1 and CDR2: MNHNS, SASEGT. V dropped 0 bases and J dropped 4 bases, with 9 bases sitting between them. CDR3 length: 14 amino acids. CDR3 in DNA: TGTGCCAGCAGTGAAGCATACGGCGGCTATGGCTACACCTTC. Its translation is CASSEAYGGYGYTF.

This clone was seen a few times. This chain joins TRBV7-2 and TRBJ1-4, with D perhaps TRBD1 (6 bases). There are 18 residues in the CDR3. Trimming left V 5 bases short and J 2 bases short, with 21 bases between. Germline-derived CDR1 and CDR2 are SGHTA and FQGNSA. The CDR3 loop reads CASSTHAVEQGTNEKLFF. CDR3 DNA sequence: TGTGCCAGCAGCACCCACGCCGTGGAGCAGGGGACTAATGAAAAACTGTTTTTT.

This sequence joins TRBV4-2 and TRBJ2-7, with 10 bases aligning to TRBD2. This CDR3 has 19 residues. The V gene end was trimmed by 1 base and the J gene end by 2 bases; junction bases not matched to a gene: 14. Germline CDR1 is LGHNA and CDR2 is YNFKEQ. CDR3 region: CASSQGRGKLAGTPYEQYF. Written as DNA, the CDR3 is TGTGCCAGCAGCCAAGGGCGCGGTAAACTAGCGGGGACACCCTACGAGCAGTACTTC.

The rearrangement joins TRBV6-5 to TRBJ1-2; a weak D match, TRBD1 (6 bases). The CDR3 has 14 amino acids. V lost 6 bases, J lost 5 bases, and 16 bases lay in between. Germline V gives CDR1 MNHEY, CDR2 SVGAGI. The CDR3 here is CASSPGQTVYGYTF. In nucleotides, the CDR3 is TGTGCCAGCAGCCCCGGACAGACTGTATATGGCTACACCTTC.

The rearrangement links TRBV5-6 to TRBJ1-4, with D perhaps matching TRBD1 (5 bases). This CDR3 spans 14 amino acids. Trimming cost V 2 bases and J 8 bases, with 13 bases left between them. Germline CDR1 is SGHDT and CDR2 is YYEEEE. DNA of the CDR3: TGTGCCAGCAGCTTAAGAGACAGACCCGAAAAACTGTTTTTT. Residues: CASSLRDRPEKLFF.

V is TRBV27 and J is TRBJ1-1; TRBD1 is a possible D gene (5 bases). The V end lost 6 bases, the J end lost 3 bases, and 11 bases lay between the germline ends. The CDR3 is made up of 13 amino acids. Germline V lookup: CDR1 MNHEY, CDR2 SMNVEV (reference sequence). The CDR3 is CASRYTGDTEAFF. In DNA form, the CDR3 reads TGTGCCAGCAGGTACACGGGGGACACTGAAGCTTTCTTT.

The V and J genes are TRBV5-5 and TRBJ2-7, with D possibly being TRBD2 (6 bases). The CDR3 contains 14 residues. Germline V CDR1 and CDR2: SGHKS, YYEKEE (reference sequence). Trimming stripped 2 bases from V and 6 bases from J, with 15 bases between. CDR3 protein: CASSLGLQAGEQYF. In DNA form, the CDR3 reads TGTGCCAGCAGCTTAGGACTACAAGCGGGCGAGCAGTACTTC.